The 9 T cell receptor beta chains below come from one sample, sequenced in a study of T cells in localized non-small cell lung cancer. Profiling relied on immunoSEQ multiplex PCR, and the TCRdb table lists in-frame clones only, not all of them. The sample has about 78,000 clones, around four fifths seen once. Here the sequenced sample was peripheral blood, taken before any cancer treatment. Receptors were obtained from a man aged 40 to 70 with stage I lung adenocarcinoma.

The rearrangement joins TRBV18 to TRBJ2-3; D gene unclear. From germline, CDR1 is KGHSH and CDR2 LQKENI. Trimming removed 2 bases from V and 0 bases from J, with 9 bases in between. The CDR3 loop spans 15 amino acids. The CDR3 reads CASSPTSTSTDTQYF. The CDR3 DNA sequence: TGTGCCAGCTCACCAACCTCCACTAGCACAGATACGCAGTATTTT. Full variable domain (rest looked up from reference TRBV18 and TRBJ2-3): NAGVMQNPRHLVRRRGQEARLRCSPMKGHSHVYWYRQLPEEGLKFMVYLQKENIIDESGMPKERFSAEFPKEGPSILRIQQVVRGDSAAYFCASSPTSTSTDTQYFGPGTRLTVL.

The V gene is TRBV19, the J gene TRBJ2-2; TRBD1 might be the D (6 bases). V shed 6 bases and J shed 2 bases, with 16 bases lying between them. Germline V CDR1 and CDR2: LNHDA, SQIVND (reference sequence). The CDR3 has 16 amino acids. The CDR3 loop is CASSLMAGVNTGELFF. For the CDR3, the DNA is TGTGCCAGTAGCCTTATGGCAGGGGTCAACACCGGGGAGCTGTTTTTT. The full variable domain, completed using reference TRBV19 and TRBJ2-2, is DGGITQSPKYLFRKEGQNVTLSCEQNLNHDAMYWYRQDPGQGLRLIYYSQIVNDFQKGDIAEGYSVSREKKESFPLTVTSAQKNPTAFYLCASSLMAGVNTGELFFGEGSRLTVL.

CDR3 residues: CASSRRQELNTEAFF. The DNA of the CDR3 is TGTGCCAGCAGCAGACGACAGGAGTTGAACACTGAAGCTTTCTTT. The chain has TRBV7-2 and TRBJ1-1; maybe TRBD1 (6 bases). CDR3 size: 15 residues. Germline assignment: CDR1 SGHTA and CDR2 FQGNSA. Trimming stripped 5 bases from V and 0 bases from J, with 13 bases between.

This chain connects TRBV30 to TRBJ1-3, with TRBD1 identical over 7 bases. The CDR3 runs to 17 residues. Trimming took 8 bases from V and 8 from J; bases not matched to a gene: 24. Looked up from germline, CDR1 is GTSNPN and CDR2 is SVGIG (reference sequence). The CDR3 nucleotides read TGTGCCCGACCCGTCAACAGGGGCGTAGGATTTGGGGACACCATATATTTT. It is translated as CARPVNRGVGFGDTIYF.

The CDR3 loop reads CASSLAIQKGNYGYTF. CDR3 DNA sequence: TGTGCCAGCAGCTTAGCGATCCAGAAGGGGAACTATGGCTACACCTTC. The chain links TRBV7-9 to TRBJ1-2; D is perhaps TRBD1 (5 bases). CDR3 length: 16 residues. V was trimmed by 0 bases and J by 2 bases, leaving 13 bases between them. Germline V CDR1 and CDR2: SEHNR, FQNEAQ (reference sequence).

The V call is TRBV2, the J call TRBJ2-4; a possible D gene is TRBD1 (6 bases). V lost 2 bases and J 0 bases, leaving 8 bases between the germline ends. This CDR3 spans 15 amino acids. CDR1 is SNHLY, CDR2 FYNNEI, per germline. The CDR3 loop is CASSEPGVAKNIQYF. The CDR3 bases are TGTGCCAGCAGTGAACCAGGGGTAGCCAAAAACATTCAGTACTTC.

The chain has TRBV29-1 and TRBJ1-2, with 8 positions matching TRBD1. The CDR3 runs to 14 residues. The trim removed 5 bases at V and 4 bases at J, leaving 9 bases unmatched. Germline V gene lookup returns CDR1 SQVTM and CDR2 ANQGSEA. The CDR3 reads CSVPSGGDLYGYTF. CDR3 in DNA: TGCAGCGTTCCCTCAGGGGGCGACCTCTATGGCTACACCTTC.

The rearrangement links TRBV4-2 to TRBJ2-3; the D gene is possibly TRBD1 (5 bases). V gave up 4 bases and J gave up 4 bases, with 9 bases separating them. The germline V gene encodes CDR1 LGHNA and CDR2 YNFKEQ. This CDR3 has 13 residues. CDR3 residues: CASSRQRPDTQYF. The DNA of the CDR3 is TGTGCCAGCAGCCGACAGAGACCAGATACGCAGTATTTT.

The chain uses TRBV6-6 and TRBJ1-1; no clear D. Trimming removed 4 bases from V and 7 bases from J, with 10 bases in between. This CDR3 comprises 12 residues. Germline lookup yields CDR1 MNHNY and CDR2 SVGAGI (reference sequence). CDR3 nucleotide sequence: TGTGCCAGCAGTTTCATAAATGGTGAAGCTTTCTTT. This translates into CASSFINGEAFF.